This T cell receptor (beta chain) was found in a study of blood T cell repertoires in COVID-19 (dated by TCRdb to 2018 to 2021). In terms of the full investigation: The collaborator samples originated in the United States, Italy and Spain and spanned the acute and convalescent phases of COVID-19. The repertoires were released in a freely available public database meant as a resource for research on the immune response to SARS-CoV-2. Samples came from the ongoing ImmuneRACE study (first 160 participants) plus 1,254 subjects from 6 global collaborators. Deeply sampled blood TCRbeta repertoires from subjects exposed to, actively infected with, or recovered from COVID-19 were included in the dataset. Nearly every sample came with metadata listing a de-identified subject ID, COVID-19 status, age in years and sex. The prospective study material was composed of cDNA or gDNA derived from T cells, B-cell-depleted T cells, or PBMCs. Where HLA class I and class II types were available, the types were taken from metadata supplied by the sample provider, not from assay-based typing. Summary of the overall study and its limitations: How much clinical and demographic metadata was included differed by source and by participant, and the metadata was provided uncurated.

Of note for this clone: Its antigen has not been determined. Base qualities are not recorded, but no much larger clone differs from it by a single base.

The CDR3 sequence holds 15 residues, the cysteine and phenylalanine included. The read is trimmed to its CDR3 DNA, 45 bases read in frame from base 1. The germline ends are 14 bases apart after V is trimmed by 8 bases and J by 0 bases. In the germline V gene (reference sequence), CDR1 corresponds to LNHDA and CDR2 to SQIVND. Each collaborating institution followed its own protocols to collect whole blood in K2EDTA tubes. For TCRbeta analysis, collaborators shipped samples as frozen whole blood, isolated PBMCs, or DNA extracted from either of those sample types. The immunoSEQ Assay, a bias-controlled multiplex PCR, was used to amplify TCRbeta CDR3 regions from genomic DNA. In the authors' own workflow: Within the assay, amplification of reference gene primers was used to estimate how many nucleated cells each sample contained. To quantify the absolute abundance of each unique TCRbeta CDR3 rearrangement, sequence reads were collapsed and filtered. For each sample, productive Simpson clonality was calculated as the square root of Simpson's diversity index across productive rearrangements. This immuneACCESS table, as held by TCRdb, lists in-frame sequences with V and J called but not all clones. Of the missing ones, under half trace to an unresolved V gene in checked studies; the others have no known cause. V and J calls and clone size follow that table, whereas D and trimming were derived from the DNA. The sample table holds 25,000 to 35,000 clones, of which 65% to 90% were seen once. Together, the top ten hold under 7.5% of the sample.

The sample was peripheral blood. The clonotype was recovered from a man between 60 and 75 years old with active COVID-19. Here the chain combines TRBV19 and TRBJ2-1, with TRBD2 as a weak D call on 5 bases. The DNA sequence is given as TGTGCCAGTCGGTTGGAGGCGTACTCCTACAATGAGCAGTTCTTC. This encodes CASRLEAYSYNEQFF.